These 17 T cell receptor beta chains were all obtained from the same sample, sequenced in a study of OX40 agonist ivuxolimab in advanced cancers. Assay: immunoSEQ multiplex PCR; the TCRdb copy retains only in-frame clones and omits some. The sample lists 100,000 to 130,000 clones; approximately 89% were seen once. Material: CD4+ or CD8+ T cells sorted from blood, obtained in a trial of the OX40 agonist ivuxolimab. These receptors came from an adult with an advanced solid tumor such as melanoma, head and neck, liver or kidney cancer.

The chain has TRBV19 and TRBJ2-3, with a possible D match to TRBD1 (5 bases). This CDR3 contains 14 residues. V was clipped by 6 bases and J by 0 bases, with 10 bases between them. The germline V gene encodes CDR1 LNHDA and CDR2 SQIVND (reference sequence). CDR3 nucleotides: TGTGCCAGTAGCCCAGGGCACAGCACAGATACGCAGTATTTT. Translation gives CASSPGHSTDTQYF.

This clone has a single count. J is TRBJ1-4 and V is TRBV9; the match to TRBD1 covers 10 bases. The CDR3 has 15 residues. The J segment lost 7 bases and the V segment lost 3 bases, leaving 6 bases of the junction unmatched. CDR1 is SGDLS, CDR2 YYNGEE, per germline. The CDR3 sequence is CASSGSGQGIEKLFF. The CDR3 DNA is TGTGCCAGCAGCGGCTCGGGACAGGGGATTGAAAAACTGTTTTTT.

The CDR3, as DNA: TGTGCCAGCTCAGGGACAGGTTACGAGCAGTACTTC. Amino acid sequence: CASSGTGYEQYF. The V and J genes are TRBV6-1 and TRBJ2-7; 8 nucleotides align to TRBD1. This CDR3 spans 12 amino acids. Germline-derived CDR1 and CDR2 are MNHNS and SASEGT. V gave up 8 bases and J gave up 4 bases; unmatched junction bases: 4.

The chain is built from TRBV18 and TRBJ2-1; D might be TRBD2 (6 bases). Trimming shortened V by 8 bases and J by 7 bases, and 21 bases separated the two germline ends. CDR1 is KGHSH, CDR2 LQKENI, per germline. This CDR3 comprises 15 residues. The CDR3 bases are TGTGCCAGCCTGACCGGGAGTCCAAGAGGGAATGAGCAGTTCTTC. Its translation: CASLTGSPRGNEQFF.

The chain couples TRBV11-3 to TRBJ2-5, with D uncertain. The germline V gene has CDR1 SGHNT and CDR2 YENEEA. This CDR3 has 12 residues. V was trimmed by 2 bases and J by 1 base, leaving 2 bases between them. CDR3 in amino acids: CASSLFQETQYF. In DNA, the CDR3 is TGTGCCAGCAGCTTATTCCAAGAGACCCAGTACTTC.

The chain uses TRBV2 and TRBJ2-2; 13 nucleotides line up with TRBD2. The CDR3 sequence is 15 residues long. From germline, CDR1 is SNHLY and CDR2 FYNNEI. With 6 bases clipped from V and 7 bases from J, the junction kept 5 bases outside the gene matches. CDR3 nucleotide sequence: TGTGCCAGCAGGGGGACTAGCGGGGCCTACGGGGAGCTGTTTTTT. Translated: CASRGTSGAYGELFF.

V and J are TRBV11-2 and TRBJ1-2; D remains ambiguous. The CDR3 spans 13 residues. The germline V gene encodes CDR1 SGHAT and CDR2 FQNNGV. Trimming stripped 2 bases from V and 8 bases from J, with 12 bases between. DNA of the CDR3: TGTGCCAGCAGCTTACAGGAGTCGGGGGGCTACACCTTC. Translated, it gives CASSLQESGGYTF.

The chain links TRBV15 to TRBJ1-1; D not resolved. The ends were cut back, 5 bases at V and 0 bases at J, with 7 bases in the middle. The germline gives CDR1 LNHNV, CDR2 YYDKDF (reference sequence). The length of the CDR3 is 13 residues. This chain's CDR3 is CATSGRMNTEAFF. CDR3 coding DNA: TGTGCCACCAGCGGCCGCATGAACACTGAAGCTTTCTTT.

V usage is TRBV11-2 and J usage is TRBJ1-1; D is ambiguous. CDR1 SGHAT and CDR2 FQNNGV come from the germline V gene. The CDR3 length is 14 residues. V lost 0 bases and J 3 bases, leaving 8 bases between the germline ends. The DNA for the CDR3 is TGTGCCAGCAGCTTAGAACGGCGGGACACTGAAGCTTTCTTT. Amino acids: CASSLERRDTEAFF. The whole variable domain, remainder taken from reference TRBV11-2 and TRBJ1-1, is EAGVAQSPRYKIIEKRQSVAFWCNPISGHATLYWYQQILGQGPKLLIQFQNNGVVDDSQLPKDRFSAERLKGVDSTLKIQPAKLEDSAVYLCASSLERRDTEAFFGQGTRLTVV.

In DNA, the CDR3 is TGCGCCAGCAGCTTGGACGGACAGGGGGCTCGGGGCTACACCTTC. It codes for CASSLDGQGARGYTF. The chain joins TRBV5-1 to TRBJ1-2; 11 bases agree with TRBD1. The CDR3 spans 15 residues. Losses at the gene ends were 0 bases for V and 8 bases for J; bases not matched to a gene: 6. CDR1 and CDR2 from the germline V gene are SGHRS and YFSETQ.

This clone was seen just once. This chain links TRBV5-4 with TRBJ1-2; TRBD1 matches 8 bases. Germline CDR1 is SGHNT and CDR2 is YYREEE (reference sequence). The CDR3 is made up of 17 amino acids. The V segment lost 0 bases and the J segment 7 bases; nucleotides outside the gene matches: 14. The CDR3 loop reads CASSLDSGGASFRGYTF. CDR3 in DNA: TGTGCCAGCAGCTTGGACTCAGGGGGCGCTTCCTTCCGTGGCTACACCTTC.

V usage is TRBV19 and J usage is TRBJ1-2, with D unresolved. The CDR3 spans 13 residues. The V gene's germline CDR1 is LNHDA and CDR2 SQIVND (reference sequence). Trimming cost V 7 bases and J 4 bases, with 13 bases left between them. CDR3 sequence reads: CASNNEWSYGYTF. The CDR3 bases are TGTGCCAGTAACAATGAGTGGAGCTATGGCTACACCTTC.

The V call is TRBV5-5, the J call TRBJ2-1; D is unresolved. The V and J ends lost 0 bases and 0 bases respectively, with 7 bases between them. Germline lookup yields CDR1 SGHKS and CDR2 YYEKEE (reference sequence). There are 15 residues in the CDR3. Here the CDR3 DNA reads TGTGCCAGCAGCTTGGCGAGTAGCTCCTACAATGAGCAGTTCTTC. It translates to CASSLASSSYNEQFF.

The rearrangement links TRBV5-5 to TRBJ2-3; D remains unclear. Trimming removed 0 bases at V and 6 bases at J, with 11 bases between. This CDR3 is built from 14 residues. Germline CDR1 is SGHKS and CDR2 is YYEKEE (reference sequence). The CDR3 region has the DNA TGTGCCAGCAGCTTGGCCAAGACTCGGGATACGCAGTATTTT. This encodes CASSLAKTRDTQYF. The whole variable domain, filled in from reference TRBV5-5 and TRBJ2-3, reads DAGVTQSPTHLIKTRGQQVTLRCSPISGHKSVSWYQQVLGQGPQFIFQYYEKEERGRGNFPDRFSARQFPNYSSELNVNALLLGDSALYLCASSLAKTRDTQYFGPGTRLTVL.

The chain employs TRBV29-1 and TRBJ1-1; no clear D gene. The length of the CDR3 is 12 residues. V was pared by 1 base and J by 0 bases, with 3 bases between. The germline gives CDR1 SQVTM, CDR2 ANQGSEA. The CDR3 coding sequence is TGCAGCGTTGAAGGGCTGAACACTGAAGCTTTCTTT. It encodes CSVEGLNTEAFF.

V and J are TRBV7-9 and TRBJ1-1; 10 positions agree with TRBD1. The CDR3 is 15 residues long. The germline V gene encodes CDR1 SEHNR and CDR2 FQNEAQ (reference sequence). With 5 bases clipped from V and 5 bases from J, the junction kept 8 bases outside the gene matches. CDR3 sequence reads: CASSPFGQGETEAFF. CDR3 coding DNA: TGTGCCAGCAGCCCTTTTGGACAGGGGGAGACTGAAGCTTTCTTT.

This rearrangement joins TRBV6-1 to TRBJ1-3; no clear D. Germline V gives CDR1 MNHNS, CDR2 SASEGT. V dropped 2 bases and J dropped 8 bases, with 19 bases sitting between them. This CDR3 is built from 16 residues. In DNA form, the CDR3 reads TGTGCCAGCAGTGAAAGTGGTAGGACTCGGCGGGACACCATATATTTT. Protein product: CASSESGRTRRDTIYF.